This TCR beta chain is from a study of OX40 agonist ivuxolimab in advanced cancers. Study background: Prior therapy, whether anti-PD-1, anti-PD-L1 or anti-CTLA-4, was allowed, and 40% had some.

Notes on the study in general: Individuals who were partial responders at 0.1-3.0 mg/kg had clonal expansion that ranked among the lowest. At doses 0.1 to 3.0 mg/kg, CD4+ and CD8+ clones expanded. On average, CD8+ T cells had more expanded clones than CD4+.

Libraries were prepared by immunoSEQ multiplex PCR; TCRdb keeps only in-frame clonotypes and omits some of them. This sample yields around 86,000 clones, of which about 91% are seen a single time; 0.3% to 0.45% belongs to the top ten. Germline V CDR1 and CDR2: WNHNN, SYGVQD (reference sequence). The V and J ends lost 5 bases and 6 bases respectively, with 7 bases between them. The CDR3 length is 12 residues. Note on this clone: The antigen remains undetermined.

J is TRBJ2-2 and V is TRBV10-1; unclear D gene. Sequenced material: CD4+ or CD8+ T cells sorted from blood, taken in a trial of the OX40 agonist ivuxolimab. The TCR was taken from an adult with an advanced solid tumor such as melanoma, head and neck, liver or kidney cancer. The CDR3 DNA follows: TGCGCCAGCAGTATCAACGCCGGGGAGCTGTTTTTT. Protein: CASSINAGELFF.